One sample yielded the 21 T cell receptor beta chains listed below, sequenced in a study of identical twins. TCRdb recomputed calls from the 5' RACE reads with MiXCR, one row per CDR3 protein. Here the sample spans some 1,700,000 distinct CDR3 sequences, 32% being singletons. Sequenced input: cord blood. Source of these receptors: a newborn girl in good health.

The rearrangement joins TRBV18 to TRBJ1-1, with D tentatively TRBD1 (6 bases). The CDR3 is 17 amino acids. Trimming left V 1 base short and J 0 bases short, with 15 bases between. Germline CDR1 KGHSH, CDR2 LQKENI. The DNA for the CDR3 is TGTGCCAGCTCACCACGCTACAGGGACTCCATGAACACTGAAGCTTTCTTT. It specifies CASSPRYRDSMNTEAFF.

This clonotype was recorded a few times. The chain uses TRBV2 and TRBJ2-3; 8 bases agree with TRBD2. The CDR3 covers 14 residues. CDR1 SNHLY and CDR2 FYNNEI come from the germline V gene. Losses at the gene ends were 9 bases for V and 1 base for J; bases not matched to a gene: 6. Here the CDR3 DNA reads TGTGCCAGTTTAGCGGGACGGGGCACAGATACGCAGTATTTT. It encodes CASLAGRGTDTQYF.

The chain recombines TRBV2 with TRBJ2-4; TRBD2 aligns across 8 bases. Germline V gene data show CDR1 as SNHLY and CDR2 as FYNNEI. Germline trimming cut 5 bases from V and 7 bases from J; bases unmatched to any gene: 16. The length of the CDR3 is 17 residues. CDR3 coding DNA: TGTGCCAGCAGTTACCCCCGGGAGCGGGAGATAAGTAACATTCAGTACTTC. This codes for CASSYPREREISNIQYF.

Only a few counts were recorded for this clonotype. The chain couples TRBV5-1 to TRBJ2-4; either TRBD1 or TRBD2 may supply D (5 bases each). Per the germline V gene, CDR1 is SGHRS and CDR2 is YFSETQ. Trimming took off 0 bases at V and 0 bases at J, with 19 bases between the two ends. This CDR3 region has 19 residues. The CDR3 is CASSLGLFLPGLAKNIQYF. The CDR3, as DNA: TGCGCCAGCAGCTTGGGGCTCTTTCTTCCGGGGCTAGCCAAAAACATTCAGTACTTC.

Ten or more counts support this clonotype. The chain joins TRBV20-1 to TRBJ1-2; the match to TRBD1 covers 10 bases. This CDR3 is 14 amino acids long. V lost 7 bases to trimming and J lost 1 base; unmatched junction nucleotides: 6. Germline loops: CDR1 DFQATT, CDR2 SNEGSKA (reference sequence). Written as DNA, the CDR3 is TGCAGTGTTACCGGGACAGGGGTTAACTATGGCTACACCTTC. This codes for CSVTGTGVNYGYTF.

This clonotype was observed a few times. V is TRBV7-2 and J is TRBJ1-2, with 8 bases that match TRBD1. The CDR3 is made up of 16 amino acids. The V and J ends lost 2 bases and 0 bases, in that order; junction bases with no gene match: 5. The germline CDR1 and CDR2 sequences are SGHTA and FQGNSA. The CDR3 DNA is TGTGCCAGCAGCTTACAAAGGGACAGGACTAACTATGGCTACACCTTC. This encodes CASSLQRDRTNYGYTF.

This clonotype was counted a few times. The chain joins TRBV20-1 to TRBJ2-3; 7 bases fit TRBD2. There are 13 residues in the CDR3. J was trimmed by 4 bases and V by 2 bases; bases with no gene match: 3. CDR1 DFQATT and CDR2 SNEGSKA come from the germline V gene (reference sequence). CDR3 region: CSARSGNSDTQYF. The CDR3 DNA sequence: TGCAGTGCTAGAAGCGGGAACTCAGATACGCAGTATTTT.

The J gene is TRBJ2-2, the V gene TRBV3-1; D is unresolved. Germline V lookup: CDR1 LGHDT, CDR2 YNNKEL (reference sequence). This CDR3 is 15 amino acids long. Trimming took off 2 bases at V and 0 bases at J, with 7 bases between the two ends. The CDR3 protein is CASSQSWANTGELFF. CDR3 nucleotide sequence: TGTGCCAGCAGCCAATCATGGGCGAACACCGGGGAGCTGTTTTTT.

Only a few counts were recorded for this clonotype. The J gene is TRBJ2-3, the V gene TRBV20-1; D remains unclear. The CDR3 runs to 15 residues. The germline gives CDR1 DFQATT, CDR2 SNEGSKA (reference sequence). Deletions cut 1 base from V and 1 base from J, with 12 bases between. The CDR3 is CSARGAGPRTDTQYF. The CDR3 DNA reads TGCAGTGCTAGAGGGGCTGGGCCCCGCACAGATACGCAGTATTTT.

This sequence joins TRBV12-3 or TRBV12-4 and TRBJ2-7; unclear D gene. The CDR3 consists of 12 residues. V was trimmed by 5 bases and J by 1 base, leaving 6 bases between them. Here the CDR3 DNA reads TGTGCCAGCAGTGCGCTTTCCTACGAGCAGTACTTC. This codes for CASSALSYEQYF.

The genes are TRBV20-1 and TRBJ1-1; the D gene is possibly TRBD1 (5 bases). This CDR3 is built from 13 residues. The germline V and J ends were trimmed by 6 bases and 1 base, with 12 bases remaining between them. The germline gives CDR1 DFQATT, CDR2 SNEGSKA (reference sequence). The CDR3 spells CSAPGHTNTEAFF. In nucleotides, the CDR3 is TGCAGTGCCCCCGGACACACGAACACTGAAGCTTTCTTT.

This clonotype appeared a single time. The chain links TRBV20-1 to TRBJ2-2; no reliable D call. V was clipped by 3 bases and J by 5 bases, with 13 bases between them. Germline lookup yields CDR1 DFQATT and CDR2 SNEGSKA (reference sequence). The CDR3 extends over 14 amino acids. CDR3 coding DNA: TGCAGTGCTAGTTCCGTGGGTCATACCGGGGAGCTGTTTTTT. Its translation is CSASSVGHTGELFF.

This clonotype was recorded a few times. J is TRBJ1-4 and V is TRBV7-8; 7 positions agree with TRBD1. V shed 1 base, J shed 5 bases, and the junction held 4 bases outside the gene matches. The CDR3 is 15 amino acids. In germline, CDR1 is SGHVS, CDR2 FQNEAQ. The CDR3: CASSLETQGNEKLFF. The CDR3 nucleotides read TGTGCCAGCAGCTTAGAGACACAGGGGAATGAAAAACTGTTTTTT. Full variable domain (rest looked up from reference TRBV7-8 and TRBJ1-4): GAGVSQSPRYKVAKRGQDVALRCDPISGHVSLFWYQQALGQGPEFLTYFQNEAQLDKSGLPSDRFFAERPEGSVSTLKIQRTQQEDSAVYLCASSLETQGNEKLFFGSGTQLSVL.

The chain recombines TRBV12-3 or TRBV12-4 with TRBJ2-7; 8 bases align to TRBD2. V lost 5 bases, J lost 6 bases, and 12 bases stayed unmatched. The CDR3 extends over 15 amino acids. The CDR3 DNA sequence: TGTGCCAGCAGTCCCAGTGCAGCGGGAGTCGGCGAGCAGTACTTC. Translating it yields CASSPSAAGVGEQYF.

This clonotype was observed at least ten times. The chain couples TRBV28 to TRBJ2-6, with D unresolved. Germline CDR1 reads MDHEN; CDR2 reads SYDVKM. This CDR3 comprises 15 residues. V was clipped by 4 bases and J by 0 bases, with 7 bases between them. CDR3 in amino acids: CASSSISSGANVLTF. The CDR3, as DNA: TGTGCCAGCAGTTCGATCAGCTCTGGGGCCAACGTCCTGACTTTC.

This clonotype has only a few counts. V and J are TRBV4-2 and TRBJ1-5, with D hard to call. The CDR3 sequence is 13 residues long. Germline V gene sequence: CDR1 LGHNA, CDR2 YNFKEQ. The V end lost 5 bases, the J end lost 5 bases, and 10 bases lay between the germline ends. DNA of the CDR3: TGTGCCAGCAGCAGGGCCCCTCATCAGCCCCAGCATTTT. This encodes CASSRAPHQPQHF.

This chain joins TRBV29-1 and TRBJ2-1, with 7 positions matching TRBD2. The CDR3 has 14 residues. After removal of 3 bases from V and 3 bases from J, the junction contained 5 bases not matched to a gene. Per germline, CDR1 SQVTM and CDR2 ANQGSEA. DNA for the CDR3: TGCAGCGTTGAGTCGTGCGGGGGCTACAATGAGCAGTTCTTC. Its protein is CSVESCGGYNEQFF.

This clonotype turned up a few times. This sequence joins TRBV12-3 or TRBV12-4 and TRBJ1-4, with D hard to call. The CDR3 has 15 residues. V was pared by 6 bases and J by 4 bases, with 15 bases between. The CDR3 region has the DNA TGTGCCAGCAGCCAAGACGGACGGTATAATGAAAAACTGTTTTTT. Translated, it gives CASSQDGRYNEKLFF.

This clonotype showed up many times. This chain uses TRBV11-2 with TRBJ2-7; D unclear. This CDR3 has 13 residues. Germline loops: CDR1 SGHAT, CDR2 FQNNGV. Trimming cost V 1 base and J 2 bases, with 6 bases left between them. CDR3 DNA sequence: TGTGCCAGCAGCTTAGTTCCCACCTACGAGCAGTACTTC. Amino acid sequence: CASSLVPTYEQYF. Based on the CDR3 plus reference TRBV11-2 and TRBJ2-7, the full variable domain is EAGVAQSPRYKIIEKRQSVAFWCNPISGHATLYWYQQILGQGPKLLIQFQNNGVVDDSQLPKDRFSAERLKGVDSTLKIQPAKLEDSAVYLCASSLVPTYEQYFGPGTRLTVT.

This chain uses TRBV20-1 with TRBJ2-1; D remains unclear. Germline CDR1 is DFQATT and CDR2 is SNEGSKA (reference sequence). This CDR3 is built from 15 residues. V was cut by 0 bases and J by 3 bases, with 12 bases left in between. Here the CDR3 DNA reads TGCAGTGCTAGAGACTTTTACAACCGCTACAATGAGCAGTTCTTC. It encodes CSARDFYNRYNEQFF.

This clonotype was recorded a few times. The rearrangement joins TRBV20-1 to TRBJ2-7; 8 bases align to TRBD2. The CDR3 consists of 15 residues. The junction had 6 bases not matched to a gene; V was cut back by 0 bases and J by 2 bases. CDR1 and CDR2 (germline): DFQATT, SNEGSKA (reference sequence). For the CDR3, the DNA is TGCAGTGCTAGAGATCGGGTAGCGGGGCCCTACGAGCAGTACTTC. Translating gives CSARDRVAGPYEQYF.